A single sample gave rise to the 29 T cell receptor beta chains below, sequenced in a study of T cell changes during pregnancy in multiple sclerosis (dated by TCRdb to the late 2010s). Library method: the immunoSEQ multiplex PCR assay. TCRdb obtained this table from immuneACCESS and retained in-frame rearrangements with V and J assigned. These tables miss some clones; where compared with another copy, unresolved V genes account for less than half of the shortfall, and the remainder is unexplained. For this sample there are some 70,000 clones; about nine tenths appear just once. The ten largest account for 1.5% of the sample. The sample consisted of peripheral blood, taken in the third trimester of pregnancy. Receptor source: a female donor with multiple sclerosis, enrolled in a pregnancy study.

J is TRBJ1-2 and V is TRBV6-5; a weak D match, TRBD1 (5 bases). This CDR3 spans 13 amino acids. Trimming pared 11 bases from V and 3 bases from J, leaving 16 bases between. The germline V gene has CDR1 MNHEY and CDR2 SVGAGI. DNA for the CDR3: TGTGCCGGGAGGGGACCCCGGGACTATGGCTACACCTTC. Translating gives CAGRGPRDYGYTF.

The chain couples TRBV6-5 to TRBJ2-2, with a weak D call TRBD2 (5 bases). The CDR3 contains 14 residues. The V gene lost 8 bases and the J gene lost 6 bases, with 16 bases spanning the gap. Germline V gene data show CDR1 as MNHEY and CDR2 as SVGAGI. CDR3 amino acids: CASGRNNEAGELFF. Written as DNA, the CDR3 is TGTGCCAGCGGGAGAAACAACGAGGCCGGGGAGCTGTTTTTT.

This rearrangement joins TRBV25-1 to TRBJ1-4; D perhaps matches TRBD1 (6 bases). V lost 3 bases and J lost 3, with 11 bases in between. The germline V gene has CDR1 MGHDK and CDR2 SYGVNS. The CDR3 consists of 15 residues. The CDR3 reads CASSEVGQPNEKLFF. In DNA form, the CDR3 reads TGTGCCAGCAGTGAGGTCGGACAGCCTAATGAAAAACTGTTTTTT.

V usage is TRBV5-1 and J usage is TRBJ1-1, with D possibly being TRBD1 (6 bases). The germline V gene encodes CDR1 SGHRS and CDR2 YFSETQ. The CDR3 totals 14 residues. V lost 5 bases, J lost 1 base, and 12 bases lay in between. DNA for the CDR3: TGCGCCAGCAGTTTGACGACAGGGAACACTGAAGCTTTCTTT. This gives the protein CASSLTTGNTEAFF.

The chain is built from TRBV15 and TRBJ2-1, with unresolved D. CDR1 is LNHNV, CDR2 YYDKDF, per germline (reference sequence). Deletions cut 2 bases from V and 4 bases from J, with 6 bases between. The CDR3 runs 13 residues. CDR3 loop: CATSRTRYNEQFF. For the CDR3, the DNA is TGTGCCACCAGCAGAACCAGATACAATGAGCAGTTCTTC.

The chain is built from TRBV10-3 and TRBJ2-3; D might be TRBD1 (5 bases). Per the germline V gene, CDR1 is ENHRY and CDR2 is SYGVKD. With 5 bases removed from V and 6 bases from J, the gap between germline ends came to 6 bases. The CDR3 covers 11 residues. In DNA form, the CDR3 reads TGTGCCATCAGTAACAGGGATACGCAGTATTTT. Translated, it gives CAISNRDTQYF.

CDR3 sequence reads: CASSQGGTGRLTDTQYF. In DNA form, the CDR3 reads TGCGCCAGCAGCCAAGGGGGGACAGGGCGGTTAACAGATACGCAGTATTTT. The chain employs TRBV4-3 and TRBJ2-3, with TRBD1 matching 9 bases. V trimming: 1 base; J trimming: 3 bases; junction bases outside the gene matches: 8. The germline CDR1 and CDR2 sequences are LGHNA and YSLEER. CDR3 length: 17 amino acids.

This chain joins TRBV7-8 and TRBJ1-4; 7 bases are a match to TRBD1. This CDR3 region has 17 residues. Unmatched junction bases numbered 11, after V lost 7 bases and J lost 0 bases. Germline V gene lookup returns CDR1 SGHVS and CDR2 FQNEAQ. The CDR3 DNA sequence: TGTGCCAGCAACTTGTGGGGGACAGATGCAACTAATGAAAAACTGTTTTTT. This translates into CASNLWGTDATNEKLFF.

The V and J genes are TRBV6-5 and TRBJ1-1, with TRBD1 matching over 7 bases. This CDR3 contains 15 residues. Germline V gives CDR1 MNHEY, CDR2 SVGAGI. Unmatched junction bases numbered 2, after V lost 0 bases and J lost 1 base. This CDR3 is CASSYSGGSNTEAFF. The CDR3 nucleotides read TGTGCCAGCAGTTACTCAGGGGGCTCGAACACTGAAGCTTTCTTT.

V usage is TRBV19 and J usage is TRBJ1-5, with 8 bases aligning to TRBD1. The CDR3 totals 18 residues. The V gene's germline CDR1 is LNHDA and CDR2 SQIVND (reference sequence). J lost 4 bases, V lost 3 bases, and 14 bases had no gene match. The CDR3 spells CASSMTGTGITGNQPQHF. The CDR3 nucleotides read TGTGCCAGTAGTATGACCGGGACAGGTATAACTGGGAATCAGCCCCAGCATTTT.

The chain links TRBV6-1 to TRBJ1-4; a possible D gene is TRBD1 (6 bases). The germline CDR1 and CDR2 sequences are MNHNS and SASEGT. Trimming removed 8 bases at V and 7 bases at J, with 17 bases between. This CDR3 is 14 amino acids long. The CDR3 spells CASLKGGAGEKLFF. In nucleotides, the CDR3 is TGTGCCAGCCTTAAAGGGGGGGCTGGTGAAAAACTGTTTTTT.

V is TRBV6-1 and J is TRBJ2-3; D unresolved. Germline loops: CDR1 MNHNS, CDR2 SASEGT. The ends were cut back, 6 bases at V and 0 bases at J, with 10 bases in the middle. The CDR3 sequence is 14 residues long. The CDR3 DNA sequence: TGTGCCAGCAGGCGGCTATACAGCACAGATACGCAGTATTTT. Translated: CASRRLYSTDTQYF.

This clone showed up just once. The chain links TRBV14 to TRBJ2-7; D might be TRBD2 (6 bases). Germline V gene sequence: CDR1 SGHDN, CDR2 FVKESK. This CDR3 comprises 15 residues. The ends were cut back, 2 bases at V and 1 base at J, with 12 bases in the middle. CDR3 loop: CASSQFSGPSYEQYF. The CDR3 DNA is TGTGCCAGCAGCCAATTTAGCGGTCCTTCCTACGAGCAGTACTTC.

V is TRBV5-6 and J is TRBJ2-1, with 9 bases that match TRBD1. Germline V gene sequence: CDR1 SGHDT, CDR2 YYEEEE. The length of the CDR3 is 16 residues. V lost 5 bases to trimming and J lost 2 bases; unmatched junction nucleotides: 8. CDR3 sequence: CASSSDRGGTYNEQFF. The CDR3 bases are TGTGCCAGCAGTTCCGACAGGGGGGGGACCTACAATGAGCAGTTCTTC.

This rearrangement joins TRBV7-9 to TRBJ1-1; 7 bases align to TRBD1. The J segment lost 3 bases and the V segment lost 2 bases, leaving 6 bases of the junction unmatched. Germline V lookup: CDR1 SEHNR, CDR2 FQNEAQ (reference sequence). This CDR3 spans 15 amino acids. The CDR3 loop is CASSLRSQGDTEAFF. CDR3 DNA sequence: TGTGCCAGCAGCTTAAGGTCCCAGGGGGACACTGAAGCTTTCTTT. The full variable domain, completed using reference TRBV7-9 and TRBJ1-1, is DTGVSQNPRHKITKRGQNVTFRCDPISEHNRLYWYRQTLGQGPEFLTYFQNEAQLEKSRLLSDRFSAERPKGSFSTLEIQRTEQGDSAMYLCASSLRSQGDTEAFFGQGTRLTVV.

This clone has just a few counts. This chain connects TRBV9 to TRBJ2-2, with 9 positions matching TRBD1. The CDR3 runs to 14 residues. Germline V gene data show CDR1 as SGDLS and CDR2 as YYNGEE. J lost 7 bases, V lost 3 bases, and 4 bases had no gene match. The CDR3: CASSGDREDGELFF. The CDR3 DNA sequence: TGTGCCAGCAGCGGGGACAGGGAGGACGGGGAGCTGTTTTTT.

J is TRBJ2-2 and V is TRBV5-1, with no clear D. The V end lost 0 bases, the J end lost 2 bases, and 11 bases lay between the germline ends. The CDR3 loop spans 16 amino acids. Germline values: CDR1 SGHRS, CDR2 YFSETQ. CDR3 nucleotide sequence: TGCGCCAGCAGCTTGGATCTGCGATCTAACACCGGGGAGCTGTTTTTT. Residues: CASSLDLRSNTGELFF.

The chain has TRBV5-1 and TRBJ2-7, with 7 nucleotides matching TRBD2. The ends lost 0 bases at V and 7 bases at J; junction bases unmatched: 7. This CDR3 region has 14 residues. Germline loops: CDR1 SGHRS, CDR2 YFSETQ. The DNA for the CDR3 is TGCGCCAGCAGCTTGGCCGCACTAGCGAGGGAGCAGTACTTC. It encodes CASSLAALAREQYF.

The chain carries TRBV4-2 and TRBJ2-7; 11 nucleotides agree with TRBD2. V shed 0 bases and J 7 bases; nucleotides not matched to a gene: 5. Germline values: CDR1 LGHNA, CDR2 YNFKEQ. This CDR3 has 15 residues. The CDR3 nucleotides are TGTGCCAGCAGCCAAGAGGGACTAGCGGTTTTAGAGCAGTACTTC. Its translation is CASSQEGLAVLEQYF.

The chain links TRBV19 to TRBJ1-2, with TRBD1 identical over 9 bases. Germline lookup yields CDR1 LNHDA and CDR2 SQIVND (reference sequence). The CDR3 is made up of 16 amino acids. V dropped 3 bases and J dropped 6; count of bases not matched to a gene: 11. The CDR3 DNA is TGTGCCAGTAGTATTCGTCCTACAGGGGGCGCTGATGGCTACACCTTC. It encodes CASSIRPTGGADGYTF.

The chain recombines TRBV19 with TRBJ1-2; the match to TRBD1 covers 8 bases. The CDR3 consists of 14 residues. V shed 2 bases and J 8 bases; nucleotides not matched to a gene: 7. Per germline, CDR1 LNHDA and CDR2 SQIVND (reference sequence). The CDR3: CASSIQGAVSGYTF. CDR3 sequence (DNA): TGTGCCAGTAGTATACAGGGGGCGGTCTCCGGCTACACCTTC. The variable domain in full, with the rest retrieved from reference TRBV19 and TRBJ1-2, is DGGITQSPKYLFRKEGQNVTLSCEQNLNHDAMYWYRQDPGQGLRLIYYSQIVNDFQKGDIAEGYSVSREKKESFPLTVTSAQKNPTAFYLCASSIQGAVSGYTFGSGTRLTVV.

The rearrangement joins TRBV2 to TRBJ1-2; D perhaps matches TRBD1 (6 bases). Looked up from germline, CDR1 is SNHLY and CDR2 is FYNNEI. Trimming stripped 2 bases from V and 3 bases from J, with 10 bases between. The CDR3 runs to 14 residues. The CDR3 spells CASSESGDHYGYTF. The CDR3, as DNA: TGTGCCAGCAGTGAATCAGGGGACCACTATGGCTACACCTTC. The entire variable domain, with the rest obtained from reference TRBV2 and TRBJ1-2, is as follows: EPEVTQTPSHQVTQMGQEVILRCVPISNHLYFYWYRQILGQKVEFLVSFYNNEISEKSEIFDDQFSVERPDGSNFTLKIRSTKLEDSAMYFCASSESGDHYGYTFGSGTRLTVV.

This sequence joins TRBV7-9 and TRBJ2-1, with a weak D call TRBD2 (6 bases). Germline V CDR1 and CDR2: SEHNR, FQNEAQ (reference sequence). V lost 3 bases and J lost 6, with 21 bases in between. The CDR3 covers 17 residues. CDR3 coding DNA: TGTGCCAGCAGCTTCCCGTCGACTAGAAGTCCCCTCAATGAGCAGTTCTTC. Amino acid sequence: CASSFPSTRSPLNEQFF.

This chain connects TRBV6-1 to TRBJ1-3; 8 bases are a match to TRBD1. CDR1 and CDR2 from the germline V gene are MNHNS and SASEGT. The trim removed 3 bases at V and 4 bases at J, leaving 8 bases unmatched. This CDR3 contains 16 residues. DNA for the CDR3: TGTGCCAGCAGTGACAGGACGACAGGGGTCGGAAACACCATATATTTT. Amino acid sequence: CASSDRTTGVGNTIYF.

The chain combines TRBV6-6 with TRBJ2-1; D uncertain. Between the trimmed V and J ends, which lost 0 bases and 1 base, there was a span of 10 bases. Germline V gives CDR1 MNHNY, CDR2 SVGAGI (reference sequence). This CDR3 is 16 amino acids long. The CDR3 loop is CASSYSRIGSYNEQFF. CDR3 coding DNA: TGTGCCAGCAGTTACTCGAGGATAGGATCCTACAATGAGCAGTTCTTC.

This chain joins TRBV14 and TRBJ1-2; 8 bases match TRBD1. The CDR3 extends over 13 amino acids. Losses at the gene ends were 4 bases for V and 4 bases for J; bases not matched to a gene: 2. Germline CDR1 is SGHDN and CDR2 is FVKESK. The CDR3 region is CASSLGQAYGYTF. Here the CDR3 DNA reads TGTGCCAGCAGCCTGGGACAGGCCTATGGCTACACCTTC.

The chain combines TRBV11-2 with TRBJ2-7; tentatively, D is TRBD2 (6 bases). CDR3 length: 15 amino acids. Trimming removed 5 bases at V and 4 bases at J, with 18 bases between. Germline CDR1 SGHAT, CDR2 FQNNGV. The CDR3 reads CASSQGTEGLYEQYF. The CDR3 region has the DNA TGTGCCAGCAGCCAGGGTACGGAGGGCCTTTACGAGCAGTACTTC. The full variable domain, rest sourced from reference TRBV11-2 and TRBJ2-7, is EAGVAQSPRYKIIEKRQSVAFWCNPISGHATLYWYQQILGQGPKLLIQFQNNGVVDDSQLPKDRFSAERLKGVDSTLKIQPAKLEDSAVYLCASSQGTEGLYEQYFGPGTRLTVT.

The chain has TRBV29-1 and TRBJ1-5, with D unresolved. Germline CDR1 SQVTM, CDR2 ANQGSEA. The CDR3 covers 13 residues. V was shortened by 4 bases and J by 1 base, with 8 bases between the two germline ends. The CDR3 DNA sequence: TGCAGCGTTGCCCCGGGGAGCAATCAGCCCCAGCATTTT. Protein: CSVAPGSNQPQHF.

This clone was seen a single time. The gene calls are TRBV2 and TRBJ1-2, with 10 nucleotides matching TRBD1. The CDR3 extends over 15 amino acids. The V and J ends lost 8 bases and 1 base, in that order; junction bases with no gene match: 7. CDR1 and CDR2 from the germline V gene are SNHLY and FYNNEI. CDR3 sequence reads: CASRTGQGVNYGYTF. DNA for the CDR3: TGTGCCAGCCGGACCGGACAGGGGGTTAACTATGGCTACACCTTC.